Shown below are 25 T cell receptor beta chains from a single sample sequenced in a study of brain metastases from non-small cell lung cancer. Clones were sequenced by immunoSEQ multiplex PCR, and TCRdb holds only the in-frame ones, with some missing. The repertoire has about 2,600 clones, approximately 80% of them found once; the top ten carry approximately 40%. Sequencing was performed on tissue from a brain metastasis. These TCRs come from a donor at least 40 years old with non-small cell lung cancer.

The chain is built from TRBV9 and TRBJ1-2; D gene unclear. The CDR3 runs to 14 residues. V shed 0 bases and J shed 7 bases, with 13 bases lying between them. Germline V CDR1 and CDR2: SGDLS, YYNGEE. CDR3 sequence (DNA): TGTGCCAGCAGCGTAGCTAGTATGGGAGCTGGCTACACCTTC. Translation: CASSVASMGAGYTF.

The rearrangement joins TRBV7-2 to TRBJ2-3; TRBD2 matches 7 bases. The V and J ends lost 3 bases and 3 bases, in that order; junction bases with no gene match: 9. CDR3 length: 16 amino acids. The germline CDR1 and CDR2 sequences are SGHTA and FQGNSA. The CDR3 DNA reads TGTGCCAGCAGCTTTGGGTCCTCGGGGGGTACAGATACGCAGTATTTT. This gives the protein CASSFGSSGGTDTQYF.

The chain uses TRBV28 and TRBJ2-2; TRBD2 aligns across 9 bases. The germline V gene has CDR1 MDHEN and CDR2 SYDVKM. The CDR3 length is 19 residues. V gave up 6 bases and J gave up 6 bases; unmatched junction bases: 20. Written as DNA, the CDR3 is TGTGCCAGCAGCTCACCCCCTGGGGGCGCGGGAGGGGGTGCCGGGGAGCTGTTTTTT. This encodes CASSSPPGGAGGGAGELFF.

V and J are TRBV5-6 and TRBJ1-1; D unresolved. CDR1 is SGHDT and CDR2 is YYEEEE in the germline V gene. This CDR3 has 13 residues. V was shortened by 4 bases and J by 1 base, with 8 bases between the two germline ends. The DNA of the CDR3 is TGTGCCAGCAGCCTAAGACAGAACACTGAAGCTTTCTTT. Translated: CASSLRQNTEAFF.

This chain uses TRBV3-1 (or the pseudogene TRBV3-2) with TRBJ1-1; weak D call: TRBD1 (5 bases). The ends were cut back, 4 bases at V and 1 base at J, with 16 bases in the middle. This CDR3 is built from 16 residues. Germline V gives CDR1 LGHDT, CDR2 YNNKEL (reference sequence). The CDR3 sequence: CASSLGTGGTNTEAFF. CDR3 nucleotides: TGTGCCAGCAGCCTGGGGACTGGAGGAACGAACACTGAAGCTTTCTTT.

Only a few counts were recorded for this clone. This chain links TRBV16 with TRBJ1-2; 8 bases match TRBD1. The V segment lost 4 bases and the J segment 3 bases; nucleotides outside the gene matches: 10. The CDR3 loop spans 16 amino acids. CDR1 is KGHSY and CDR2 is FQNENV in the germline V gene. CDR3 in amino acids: CASSRLTGETDYGYTF. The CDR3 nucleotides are TGTGCCAGCAGCCGACTGACAGGGGAGACGGACTATGGCTACACCTTC. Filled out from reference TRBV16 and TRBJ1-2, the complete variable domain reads GEEVAQTPKHLVRGEGQKAKLYCAPIKGHSYVFWYQQVLKNEFKFLISFQNENVFDETGMPKERFSAKCLPNSPCSLEIQATKLEDSAVYFCASSRLTGETDYGYTFGSGTRLTVV.

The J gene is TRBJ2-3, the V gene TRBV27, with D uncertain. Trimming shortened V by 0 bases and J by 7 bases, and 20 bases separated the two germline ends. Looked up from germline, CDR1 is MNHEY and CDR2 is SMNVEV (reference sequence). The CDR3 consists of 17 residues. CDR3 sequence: CASSLSNSKGAVHTQYF. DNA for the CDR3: TGTGCCAGCAGTTTATCGAACAGTAAAGGTGCCGTGCATACGCAGTATTTT.

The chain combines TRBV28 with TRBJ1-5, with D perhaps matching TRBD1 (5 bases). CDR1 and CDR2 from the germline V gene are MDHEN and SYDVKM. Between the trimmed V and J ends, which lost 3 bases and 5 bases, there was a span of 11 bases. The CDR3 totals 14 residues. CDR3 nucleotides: TGTGCCAGCAGTTTTGTTTGGGGGGATCAGCCCCAGCATTTT. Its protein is CASSFVWGDQPQHF.

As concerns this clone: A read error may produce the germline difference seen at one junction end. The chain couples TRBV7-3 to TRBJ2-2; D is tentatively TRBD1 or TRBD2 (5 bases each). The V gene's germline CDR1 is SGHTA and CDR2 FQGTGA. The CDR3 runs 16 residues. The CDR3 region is CASSLMTEIAPGELFF. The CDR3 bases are TGTGCCAGCAGCTTAATGACAGAGATAGCTCCCGGGGAGCTATTTTTT.

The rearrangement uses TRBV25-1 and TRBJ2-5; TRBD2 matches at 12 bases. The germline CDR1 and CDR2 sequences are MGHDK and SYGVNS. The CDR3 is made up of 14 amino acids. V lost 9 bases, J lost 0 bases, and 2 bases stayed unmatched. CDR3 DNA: TGTGCCAGTGGGACTAGCGGGTACCAAGAGACCCAGTACTTC. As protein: CASGTSGYQETQYF.

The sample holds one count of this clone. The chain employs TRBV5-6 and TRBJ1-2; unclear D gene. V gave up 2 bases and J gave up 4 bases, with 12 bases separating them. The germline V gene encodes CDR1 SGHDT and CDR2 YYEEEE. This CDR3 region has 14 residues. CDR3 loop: CASSFPGRSYGYTF. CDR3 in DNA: TGTGCCAGCAGCTTCCCCGGCCGTAGCTATGGCTACACCTTC.

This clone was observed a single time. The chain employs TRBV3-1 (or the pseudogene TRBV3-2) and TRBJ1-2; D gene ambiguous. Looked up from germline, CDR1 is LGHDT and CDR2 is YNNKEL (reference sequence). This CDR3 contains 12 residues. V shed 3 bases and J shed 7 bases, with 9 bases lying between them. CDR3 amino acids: CASSQEVRGYTF. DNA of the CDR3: TGTGCCAGCAGCCAGGAGGTCCGTGGCTACACCTTC.

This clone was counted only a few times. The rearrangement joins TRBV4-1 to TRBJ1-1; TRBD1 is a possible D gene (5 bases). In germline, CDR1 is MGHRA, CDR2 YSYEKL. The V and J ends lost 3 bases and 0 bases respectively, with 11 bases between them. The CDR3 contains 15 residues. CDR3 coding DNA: TGCGCCAGCAGCCAGCGGGACGTTATGAACACTGAAGCTTTCTTT. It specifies CASSQRDVMNTEAFF.

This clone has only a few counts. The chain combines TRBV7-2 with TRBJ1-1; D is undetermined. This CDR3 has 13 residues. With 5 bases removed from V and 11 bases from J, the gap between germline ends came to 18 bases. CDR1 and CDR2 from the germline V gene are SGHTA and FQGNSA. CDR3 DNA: TGTGCCAGCAGCCCAACCTCGACCGTCCACGCTTTCTTT. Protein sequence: CASSPTSTVHAFF.

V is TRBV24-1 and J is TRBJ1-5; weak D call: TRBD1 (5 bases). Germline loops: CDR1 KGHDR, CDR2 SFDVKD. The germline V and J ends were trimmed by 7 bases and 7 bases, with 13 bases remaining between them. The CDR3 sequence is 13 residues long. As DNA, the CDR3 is TGTGCCACCAGCCTCCCAGGGAACCAGCCCCAGCATTTT. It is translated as CATSLPGNQPQHF.

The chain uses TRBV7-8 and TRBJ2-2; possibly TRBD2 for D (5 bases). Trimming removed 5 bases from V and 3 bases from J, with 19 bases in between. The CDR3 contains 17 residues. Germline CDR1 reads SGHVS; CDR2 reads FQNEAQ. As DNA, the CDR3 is TGTGCCAGCAGCAACAGAGGGTCCAACCCCCACACCGGGGAGCTGTTTTTT. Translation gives CASSNRGSNPHTGELFF.

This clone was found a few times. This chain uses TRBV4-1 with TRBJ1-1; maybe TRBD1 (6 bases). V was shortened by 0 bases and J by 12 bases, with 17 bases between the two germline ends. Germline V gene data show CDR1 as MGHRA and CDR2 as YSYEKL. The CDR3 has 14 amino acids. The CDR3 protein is CASSQDHRQGQPFF. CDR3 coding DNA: TGCGCCAGCAGCCAAGACCATCGTCAGGGGCAGCCTTTCTTT.

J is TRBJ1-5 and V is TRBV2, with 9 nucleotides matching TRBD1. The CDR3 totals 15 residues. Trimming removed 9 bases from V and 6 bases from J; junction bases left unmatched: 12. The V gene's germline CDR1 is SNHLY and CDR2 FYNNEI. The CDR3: CASCPGQGEGQPQHF. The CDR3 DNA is TGTGCCAGTTGCCCGGGACAGGGAGAAGGTCAGCCCCAGCATTTT.

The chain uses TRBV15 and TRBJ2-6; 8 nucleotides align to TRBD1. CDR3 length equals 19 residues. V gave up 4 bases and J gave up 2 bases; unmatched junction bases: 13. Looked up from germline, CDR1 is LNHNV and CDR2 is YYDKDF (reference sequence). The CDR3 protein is CATSTGFAGGVTGANVLTF. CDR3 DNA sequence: TGTGCCACCAGCACAGGGTTTGCAGGGGGCGTTACTGGGGCCAACGTCCTGACTTTC.

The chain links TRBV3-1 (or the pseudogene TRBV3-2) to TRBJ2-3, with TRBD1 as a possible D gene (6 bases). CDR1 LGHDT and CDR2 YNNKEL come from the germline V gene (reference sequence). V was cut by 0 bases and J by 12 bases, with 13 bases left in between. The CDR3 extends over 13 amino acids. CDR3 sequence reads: CASSQEWGPAQYF. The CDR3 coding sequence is TGTGCCAGCAGCCAAGAATGGGGGCCAGCTCAGTATTTT.

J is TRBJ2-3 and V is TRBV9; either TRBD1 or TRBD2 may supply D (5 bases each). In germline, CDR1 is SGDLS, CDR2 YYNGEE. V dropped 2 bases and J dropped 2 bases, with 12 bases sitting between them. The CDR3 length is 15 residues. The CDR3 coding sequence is TGTGCCAGCAGCGTGGGGACGGCTTACACAGATACGCAGTATTTT. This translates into CASSVGTAYTDTQYF.

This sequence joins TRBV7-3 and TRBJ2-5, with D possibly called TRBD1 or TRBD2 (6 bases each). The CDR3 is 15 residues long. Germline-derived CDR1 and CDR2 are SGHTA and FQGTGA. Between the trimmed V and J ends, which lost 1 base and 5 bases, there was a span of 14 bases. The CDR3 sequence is CASSLSPGARETQYF. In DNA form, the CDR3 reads TGTGCCAGCAGCTTAAGTCCGGGGGCTCGGGAGACCCAGTACTTC.

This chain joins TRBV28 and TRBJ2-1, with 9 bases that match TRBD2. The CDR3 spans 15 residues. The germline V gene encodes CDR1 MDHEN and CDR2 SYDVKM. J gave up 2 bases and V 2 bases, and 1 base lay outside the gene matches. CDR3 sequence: CASSLASGAYNEQFF. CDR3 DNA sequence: TGTGCCAGCAGTTTAGCTAGCGGGGCCTACAATGAGCAGTTCTTC.

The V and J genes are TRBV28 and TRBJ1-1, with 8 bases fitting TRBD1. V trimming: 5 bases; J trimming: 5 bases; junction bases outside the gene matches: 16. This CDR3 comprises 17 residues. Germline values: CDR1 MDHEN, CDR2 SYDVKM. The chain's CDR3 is CASSVEGQGLGRTEAFF. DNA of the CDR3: TGTGCCAGCAGTGTTGAAGGACAGGGCCTCGGAAGGACTGAAGCTTTCTTT.

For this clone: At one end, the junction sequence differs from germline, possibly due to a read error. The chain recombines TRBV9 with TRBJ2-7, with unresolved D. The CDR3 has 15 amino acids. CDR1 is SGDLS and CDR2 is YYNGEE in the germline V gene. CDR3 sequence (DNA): TGTGCTAGCAGCGCAGATTCAGGAGTTTCCTACGAGCAGTACTTC. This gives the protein CASSADSGVSYEQYF.